Listed here are 25 T cell receptor beta chains from one sample, sequenced in a study of technical replicates of blood from several donors. The repertoire was sequenced with immunoSEQ multiplex PCR; TCRdb's copy has only in-frame clones and lacks some. This sample has 80,000 to 100,000 clones, with 90% to 95% found just once. The material sequenced was T cells isolated from PBMCs. The receptors here all came from a human donor in good health.

The rearrangement links TRBV25-1 to TRBJ2-2; 11 bases fit TRBD2. Trimming cost V 5 bases and J 6 bases; bases outside gene matches: 2. Germline assignment: CDR1 MGHDK and CDR2 SYGVNS. The CDR3 is 14 residues long. The chain's CDR3 is CASSISGRAGELFF. The DNA of the CDR3 is TGTGCCAGCAGTATTAGCGGGAGGGCCGGGGAGCTGTTTTTT.

The rearrangement uses TRBV10-1 and TRBJ2-1; 9 nucleotides line up with TRBD2. This CDR3 spans 17 amino acids. V lost 4 bases and J lost 8; bases outside the gene matches: 15. CDR1 and CDR2 (germline): WNHNN, SYGVQD (reference sequence). The CDR3 DNA reads TGCGCCAGCAGTGCGATAAAACCGGGACTAGCTCCCCATGAGCAGTTCTTC. Translated: CASSAIKPGLAPHEQFF.

V gene TRBV28 combines with J gene TRBJ2-5, with TRBD2 matching over 12 bases. V dropped 0 bases and J dropped 6; count of bases not matched to a gene: 8. The CDR3 consists of 17 residues. Germline lookup yields CDR1 MDHEN and CDR2 SYDVKM. CDR3: CASSLWTSGGPHQTQYF. In nucleotides, the CDR3 is TGTGCCAGCAGTTTATGGACTAGCGGGGGACCACATCAGACCCAGTACTTC.

The chain has TRBV19 and TRBJ1-2; TRBD1 matches 7 bases. The ends lost 0 bases at V and 5 bases at J; junction bases unmatched: 3. Germline lookup yields CDR1 LNHDA and CDR2 SQIVND (reference sequence). This CDR3 has 14 residues. CDR3 nucleotides: TGTGCCAGTAGTATAGAAAGGGGGCCGTATGGCTACACCTTC. It codes for CASSIERGPYGYTF.

V usage is TRBV6-1 and J usage is TRBJ2-5, with D hard to call. The length of the CDR3 is 14 residues. CDR1 is MNHNS and CDR2 is SASEGT in the germline V gene. The V end lost 4 bases, the J end lost 2 bases, and 11 bases lay between the germline ends. Written as DNA, the CDR3 is TGTGCCAGCAGTGTTCAACTATTACAAGAGACCCAGTACTTC. Translating it yields CASSVQLLQETQYF.

J is TRBJ1-5 and V is TRBV6-4; possible D gene TRBD1, 5 bases. The V gene lost 2 bases and the J gene lost 6 bases, with 14 bases spanning the gap. CDR1 is MRHNA and CDR2 is SNTAGT in the germline V gene. The CDR3 loop spans 15 amino acids. The CDR3: CASSDQPGGSQPQHF. The CDR3 region has the DNA TGTGCCAGCAGTGACCAGCCGGGGGGGAGTCAGCCCCAGCATTTT.

The chain is built from TRBV5-4 and TRBJ1-6; D gene ambiguous. Germline CDR1 SGHNT, CDR2 YYREEE (reference sequence). The CDR3 covers 14 residues. Trimming took off 4 bases at V and 7 bases at J, with 12 bases between the two ends. The chain's CDR3 is CASSPGLFNSPLHF. The CDR3 DNA reads as TGTGCCAGCAGCCCAGGACTCTTCAATTCACCCCTCCACTTT.

V and J are TRBV5-1 and TRBJ2-7; 7 bases align to TRBD2. There are 16 residues in the CDR3. Germline assignment: CDR1 SGHRS and CDR2 YFSETQ. V lost 2 bases, J lost 0 bases, and 8 bases stayed unmatched. CDR3 DNA: TGCGCCAGCAGCTTAGGTGGGGGGGGGTCCTCCTACGAGCAGTACTTC. Its protein product is CASSLGGGGSSYEQYF. The full variable domain, in which reference TRBV5-1 and TRBJ2-7 provide the parts outside the CDR3, is KAGVTQTPRYLIKTRGQQVTLSCSPISGHRSVSWYQQTPGQGLQFLFEYFSETQRNKGNFPGRFSGRQFSNSRSEMNVSTLELGDSALYLCASSLGGGGSSYEQYFGPGTRLTVT.

The V call is TRBV2, the J call TRBJ1-6; no clear D. Trimming shortened V by 6 bases and J by 7 bases, and 13 bases separated the two germline ends. The CDR3 extends over 14 amino acids. Per the germline V gene, CDR1 is SNHLY and CDR2 is FYNNEI. The CDR3 here is CASSEQRYNSPLHF. The CDR3 nucleotides are TGTGCCAGCAGCGAACAGCGGTACAATTCACCCCTCCACTTT.

The chain employs TRBV7-9 and TRBJ1-1, with D perhaps matching TRBD1 (6 bases). CDR1 and CDR2 from the germline V gene are SEHNR and FQNEAQ (reference sequence). Trimming pared 6 bases from V and 1 base from J, leaving 18 bases between. CDR3 size: 16 residues. CDR3 coding DNA: TGTGCCAGCAGTCCCACAGGGTTCTTCAAGAACACTGAAGCTTTCTTT. Translating gives CASSPTGFFKNTEAFF.

The chain is built from TRBV9 and TRBJ2-7; TRBD2 agrees at 10 bases. V shed 0 bases and J 5 bases; nucleotides not matched to a gene: 5. The CDR3 runs 15 residues. The germline V gene encodes CDR1 SGDLS and CDR2 YYNGEE. CDR3 loop: CASSVVTSGINEQYF. The CDR3 DNA follows: TGTGCCAGCAGCGTAGTCACTAGCGGGATTAACGAGCAGTACTTC.

This clone showed up just once. The chain carries TRBV11-3 and TRBJ1-3; TRBD1 might be the D (6 bases). CDR3 length: 15 residues. V lost 6 bases and J 0 bases, leaving 12 bases between the germline ends. Germline V gives CDR1 SGHNT, CDR2 YENEEA. CDR3 loop: CASRRGPDSGNTIYF. CDR3 DNA sequence: TGTGCCAGCAGGCGGGGGCCCGACTCTGGAAACACCATATATTTT.

This sequence joins TRBV13 and TRBJ2-1; tentatively, D is TRBD2 (5 bases). CDR3 length: 14 amino acids. V shed 8 bases and J shed 2 bases, with 13 bases lying between them. CDR1 and CDR2 (germline): PRHDT, FYEKMQ (reference sequence). The CDR3 spells CASATRGPYNEQFF. The CDR3 DNA sequence: TGTGCCAGCGCGACTCGCGGGCCCTACAATGAGCAGTTCTTC.

The rearrangement uses TRBV6-5 and TRBJ2-7; 13 nucleotides agree with TRBD2. V shed 4 bases and J 3 bases; nucleotides not matched to a gene: 6. This CDR3 comprises 16 residues. Looked up from germline, CDR1 is MNHEY and CDR2 is SVGAGI. The CDR3 coding sequence is TGTGCCAGCAGTTTCACCAGACTAGCGGGAGGCTACGAGCAGTACTTC. Protein: CASSFTRLAGGYEQYF.

This chain connects TRBV9 to TRBJ2-2; D is perhaps TRBD2 (6 bases). Germline V gene data show CDR1 as SGDLS and CDR2 as YYNGEE. V was shortened by 0 bases and J by 6 bases, with 9 bases between the two germline ends. The CDR3 contains 14 residues. CDR3 nucleotides: TGTGCCAGCAGCGTAGGCGGGGTCCCCGGGGAGCTGTTTTTT. This encodes CASSVGGVPGELFF.

This rearrangement joins TRBV7-2 to TRBJ2-3; D gene ambiguous. V gave up 5 bases and J gave up 8 bases, with 17 bases separating them. The germline gives CDR1 SGHTA, CDR2 FQGNSA. The CDR3 loop spans 14 amino acids. CDR3 nucleotides: TGTGCCAGCAGCCCCGTGTACTCCGAGATTACGCAGTATTTT. Translation: CASSPVYSEITQYF.

The chain combines TRBV6-1 with TRBJ2-5, with TRBD2 identical over 10 bases. Per germline, CDR1 MNHNS and CDR2 SASEGT. Trimming at V came to 5 bases and at J to 5 bases, leaving 5 bases not matched to a gene. The CDR3 is 14 residues long. The CDR3 DNA reads as TGTGCCAGCAGTACCCCGGGACTAGCGGAGACCCAGTACTTC. Amino acids: CASSTPGLAETQYF.

CDR3: CASSVSGLLNTEAFF. CDR3 coding DNA: TGTGCCAGCAGCGTAAGTGGGCTACTGAACACTGAAGCTTTCTTT. J is TRBJ1-1 and V is TRBV9, with D unresolved. Germline lookup yields CDR1 SGDLS and CDR2 YYNGEE. V lost 1 base, J lost 0 bases, and 10 bases lay in between. The CDR3 is 15 amino acids.

This rearrangement joins TRBV27 to TRBJ1-1; D is perhaps TRBD1 (6 bases). The length of the CDR3 is 17 residues. The V end was cut by 6 bases, the J end by 1 base, with 21 bases between. Germline assignment: CDR1 MNHEY and CDR2 SMNVEV (reference sequence). Written as DNA, the CDR3 is TGTGCCAGCAGAAGGTCCGGGACATACTCTACGAACACTGAAGCTTTCTTT. It encodes CASRRSGTYSTNTEAFF.

The J gene is TRBJ2-7, the V gene TRBV19, with a tentative D call TRBD1 (6 bases). The CDR3 length is 16 residues. Trimming removed 5 bases from V and 2 bases from J, with 19 bases in between. CDR1 is LNHDA, CDR2 SQIVND, per germline (reference sequence). The CDR3 DNA sequence: TGTGCCAGTAGTCTTCGGGACACCTACACCCCCTACGAGCAGTACTTC. It is translated as CASSLRDTYTPYEQYF.

The V gene is TRBV7-3, the J gene TRBJ1-5, with D possibly being TRBD1 (5 bases). Trimming took 2 bases from V and 7 from J, leaving 9 bases between them. Germline lookup yields CDR1 SGHTA and CDR2 FQGTGA. This CDR3 has 13 residues. CDR3 sequence (DNA): TGTGCCAGCAGCTTAGAGGAGGGGCAGCCCCAGCATTTT. It is translated as CASSLEEGQPQHF. Supplemented by reference TRBV7-3 and TRBJ1-5, the full variable domain reads GAGVSQTPSNKVTEKGKYVELRCDPISGHTALYWYRQSLGQGPEFLIYFQGTGAADDSGLPNDRFFAVRPEGSVSTLKIQRTERGDSAVYLCASSLEEGQPQHFGDGTRLSIL.

The CDR3 DNA sequence: TGTGCCAGCAGCGTAGAGGGAGACTATGGCTACACCTTC. The encoded protein is CASSVEGDYGYTF. The chain recombines TRBV9 with TRBJ1-2; D ambiguous. CDR1 is SGDLS, CDR2 YYNGEE, per germline. This CDR3 has 13 amino acids. Deletions cut 0 bases from V and 3 bases from J, with 6 bases between.

V and J are TRBV2 and TRBJ2-3, with D unresolved. CDR3 length: 13 amino acids. CDR1 and CDR2 (germline): SNHLY, FYNNEI. V was shortened by 5 bases and J by 2 bases, with 8 bases between the two germline ends. CDR3 region: CASSYSYTDTQYF. DNA of the CDR3: TGTGCCAGCAGTTACAGTTACACAGATACGCAGTATTTT.

This chain joins TRBV7-6 and TRBJ1-3, with 8 bases that match TRBD1. This CDR3 is built from 16 residues. Losses at the gene ends were 5 bases for V and 0 bases for J; bases not matched to a gene: 6. Per germline, CDR1 SGHVS and CDR2 FNYEAQ. CDR3 coding DNA: TGTGCCAGCAGCCATGGACAGGGACTCTCTGGAAACACCATATATTTT. Amino acid sequence: CASSHGQGLSGNTIYF.

The chain uses TRBV7-6 and TRBJ2-1; D is possibly TRBD2 (6 bases). CDR3 length equals 11 residues. Per the germline V gene, CDR1 is SGHVS and CDR2 is FNYEAQ. The V end lost 5 bases, the J end lost 13 bases, and 12 bases lay between the germline ends. CDR3 loop: CASSPGGEQFF. CDR3 sequence (DNA): TGTGCCAGCAGCCCCGGGGGTGAACAGTTCTTC.